These 17 T cell receptor beta chains share one sample of origin, sequenced in a study of PD-1 blockade in classical Hodgkin lymphoma. All patients relapsed after autologous stem cell transplantation, and brentuximab vedotin exposure varied. The repertoire was sequenced with immunoSEQ multiplex PCR; TCRdb's copy has only in-frame clones and lacks some. The sample includes approximately 65,000 clones, roughly 88% seen only once; the top ten take approximately 13%. The sequencing used peripheral blood mononuclear cells (PBMCs), collected at baseline. The receptors stem from a human donor with classical Hodgkin lymphoma.

The chain couples TRBV14 to TRBJ1-6; no clear D. Trimming cost V 3 bases and J 7 bases, with 10 bases left between them. Germline V lookup: CDR1 SGHDN, CDR2 FVKESK. The CDR3 has 14 amino acids. This CDR3 reads CASSQWASNSPLHF. In DNA form, the CDR3 reads TGTGCCAGCAGCCAGTGGGCGAGCAATTCACCCCTCCACTTT.

This clone was detected only once. The DNA of the CDR3 is TGTGCCAGCAGCGGTTCTAGCGGGGGCCCGAGCTCCTACAATGAGCAGTTCTTC. This translates into CASSGSSGGPSSYNEQFF. This sequence joins TRBV9 and TRBJ2-1, with TRBD2 matching over 10 bases. The germline V gene encodes CDR1 SGDLS and CDR2 YYNGEE. V lost 3 bases and J lost 0; bases outside the gene matches: 9. The CDR3 is 18 residues long.

The chain recombines TRBV19 with TRBJ2-5, with TRBD2 identical over 7 bases. Germline V gene lookup returns CDR1 LNHDA and CDR2 SQIVND (reference sequence). Trimming took 1 base from V and 1 from J; bases not matched to a gene: 6. The CDR3 is 16 amino acids. The CDR3 DNA sequence: TGTGCCAGTAGTATAGCGATTACGGGGGGCCAAGAGACCCAGTACTTC. Amino acids: CASSIAITGGQETQYF.

The J gene is TRBJ2-3, the V gene TRBV9, with 7 bases lining up with TRBD1. Germline CDR1 SGDLS, CDR2 YYNGEE. The junction had 9 bases not matched to a gene; V was cut back by 0 bases and J by 5 bases. The CDR3 loop spans 16 amino acids. The CDR3, as DNA: TGTGCCAGCAGCGTAGGAGAGGGGGCCGGTGGAGATACGCAGTATTTT. Encoded protein: CASSVGEGAGGDTQYF.

This clone was picked up a small number of times. V usage is TRBV15 and J usage is TRBJ2-5; 7 nucleotides line up with TRBD1. The junction had 9 bases not matched to a gene; V was cut back by 1 base and J by 4 bases. The CDR3 is 16 residues long. CDR1 is LNHNV, CDR2 YYDKDF, per germline (reference sequence). The DNA for the CDR3 is TGTGCCACCAGCAGAGGCGATTCAGGGGGTAGAGAGACCCAGTACTTC. Translating gives CATSRGDSGGRETQYF. The full variable domain, completed using reference TRBV15 and TRBJ2-5, is DAMVIQNPRYQVTQFGKPVTLSCSQTLNHNVMYWYQQKSSQAPKLLFHYYDKDFNNEADTPDNFQSRRPNTSFCFLDIRSPGLGDTAMYLCATSRGDSGGRETQYFGPGTRLLVL.

This sequence joins TRBV4-3 and TRBJ1-4; D is ambiguous. CDR1 LGHNA and CDR2 YSLEER come from the germline V gene. This CDR3 is built from 17 residues. Trimming left V 0 bases short and J 4 bases short, with 15 bases between. For the CDR3, the DNA is TGCGCCAGCAGCCAAGATCAAGCGGGTCCGATTAATGAAAAACTGTTTTTT. It translates to CASSQDQAGPINEKLFF.

This sequence joins TRBV30 and TRBJ1-3; D is uncertain. V was cut by 2 bases and J by 4 bases, with 18 bases left in between. The CDR3 runs to 16 residues. Germline V CDR1 and CDR2: GTSNPN, SVGIG (reference sequence). This CDR3 reads CAWSSGLIWKGNTIYF. The CDR3 region has the DNA TGTGCCTGGAGTTCAGGCCTCATCTGGAAAGGAAACACCATATATTTT.

The chain has TRBV14 and TRBJ2-5; D is unclear. Germline-derived CDR1 and CDR2 are SGHDN and FVKESK. The CDR3 totals 14 residues. V was pared by 0 bases and J by 5 bases, with 10 bases between. Here the CDR3 reads CASSQELNLETQYF. The CDR3 region has the DNA TGTGCCAGCAGCCAAGAGTTGAATTTGGAGACCCAGTACTTC.

This chain joins TRBV9 and TRBJ1-6, with unresolved D. The CDR3 length is 14 residues. The ends were cut back, 7 bases at V and 6 bases at J, with 14 bases in the middle. CDR1 SGDLS and CDR2 YYNGEE come from the germline V gene. The DNA of the CDR3 is TGTGCCAGCGCTAGAGAGGTTACTAATTCACCCCTCCACTTT. It is translated as CASAREVTNSPLHF.

The chain is built from TRBV11-2 and TRBJ2-7, with 7 positions matching TRBD1. From germline, CDR1 is SGHAT and CDR2 FQNNGV. The CDR3 consists of 14 residues. V trimming: 5 bases; J trimming: 1 base; junction bases outside the gene matches: 5. The CDR3 bases are TGTGCCAGCAGCCTGGGACAGTTTTCCTACGAGCAGTACTTC. This gives the protein CASSLGQFSYEQYF.

This clone was seen a handful of times. The chain uses TRBV5-5 and TRBJ1-5; no clear D. CDR3 size: 14 residues. V lost 0 bases, J lost 5 bases, and 9 bases lay in between. Looked up from germline, CDR1 is SGHKS and CDR2 is YYEKEE (reference sequence). CDR3 amino acids: CASSLEVGDQPQHF. The CDR3, as DNA: TGTGCCAGCAGCTTGGAGGTGGGAGATCAGCCCCAGCATTTT.

The V and J genes are TRBV11-2 and TRBJ2-5; 14 bases are a match to TRBD2. The CDR3 runs 14 residues. With V trimmed by 3 bases and J by 9 bases, 3 bases remained unmatched. Germline V gene lookup returns CDR1 SGHAT and CDR2 FQNNGV. The CDR3 DNA sequence: TGTGCCAGCAGCTTGGGACTAGCGGGGGAGGCCCAGTACTTC. Protein: CASSLGLAGEAQYF.

This clone was seen only a few times. The gene calls are TRBV4-2 and TRBJ2-5, with D perhaps matching TRBD1 (5 bases). The CDR3 contains 14 residues. CDR1 is LGHNA, CDR2 YNFKEQ, per germline. V was cut by 4 bases and J by 4 bases, with 13 bases left in between. The CDR3 nucleotides read TGTGCCAGCAGCCGCGACAGCCGTGGAGAGACCCAGTACTTC. Translating it yields CASSRDSRGETQYF.

The J gene is TRBJ2-7, the V gene TRBV28; TRBD1 or TRBD2 may be the D gene (5 bases each). V gave up 6 bases and J gave up 2 bases, with 17 bases separating them. Germline CDR1 is MDHEN and CDR2 is SYDVKM. The CDR3 is made up of 15 amino acids. The CDR3 coding sequence is TGTGCCAGCAGCCCTACCGGGACGGACCCCTACGAGCAGTACTTC. It encodes CASSPTGTDPYEQYF.

The chain uses TRBV28 and TRBJ1-5; D is unresolved. The CDR3 has 13 residues. Germline V gives CDR1 MDHEN, CDR2 SYDVKM. Deletions cut 5 bases from V and 7 bases from J, with 12 bases between. DNA of the CDR3: TGTGCCAGCAGTCGAACGAAGGGACAGCCCCAGCATTTT. It is translated as CASSRTKGQPQHF.

The chain carries TRBV2 and TRBJ1-5, with 8 bases fitting TRBD1. Unmatched junction bases numbered 3, after V lost 8 bases and J lost 3 bases. The CDR3 spans 13 residues. From germline, CDR1 is SNHLY and CDR2 FYNNEI. The CDR3 DNA follows: TGTGCCAGCGGGGGACAGGCCAATCAGCCCCAGCATTTT. Protein: CASGGQANQPQHF.

The chain uses TRBV6-5 and TRBJ1-1; 7 nucleotides match TRBD1. The CDR3 length is 15 residues. Trimming removed 4 bases from V and 5 bases from J; junction bases left unmatched: 10. Germline values: CDR1 MNHEY, CDR2 SVGAGI. CDR3 coding DNA: TGTGCCAGCAGTTCCTCTGGACAGGTGGATACTGAAGCTTTCTTT. Translation: CASSSSGQVDTEAFF.